The 32 T cell receptor beta chains reported below all come from one sample, sequenced in a study of tumor-infiltrating lymphocytes in primary liver carcinoma. The template, around 520 ng total RNA, yielded TCR beta cDNA made with a constant-region primer. ARM-PCR was slightly modified, and three nested multiplex PCR rounds with it gave rise to the TCR beta libraries. Forward primers for TRBV1-TRBV30 and a C-beta reverse primer served the first two PCR rounds, at about 9 cycles each. TCRdb processed the multiplex PCR reads anew with MiXCR; each CDR3 protein has one entry. Of 100,000 to 150,000 distinct CDR3 sequences detected, 64% appear once; the ten largest clones hold approximately 8.9%. Co-extraction yielded RNA and DNA from around 20-30 mg of unsorted bulk tissue. The sequenced sample was liver tumor tissue from sampling region 3. Indicated subset: tumor region T3, left-lateral pole. All receptors derive from a woman in her sixties or seventies with primary liver carcinoma and hepatitis B virus infection.

This clonotype has just one count. V gene TRBV7-9 combines with J gene TRBJ2-3; D not resolved. V dropped 10 bases and J dropped 2 bases, with 16 bases sitting between them. Germline CDR1 and CDR2: SEHNR and FQNEAQ (reference sequence). CDR3 length equals 14 residues. The CDR3 loop is CANSFTGLTDTQYF. CDR3 sequence (DNA): TGTGCCAACAGTTTTACTGGCCTCACAGATACGCAGTATTTT.

This chain joins TRBV28 and TRBJ2-3, with D uncertain. Per the germline V gene, CDR1 is MDHEN and CDR2 is SYDVKM. Deletions cut 1 base from V and 1 base from J, with 6 bases between. The CDR3 spans 14 residues. CDR3 amino acids: CASSLYRGTDTQYF. CDR3 nucleotides: TGTGCCAGCAGTTTATATCGGGGCACAGATACGCAGTATTTT.

To note about this clonotype: A single base separates this from a much larger clone, so it may be a read error. This chain connects TRBV12-3 or TRBV12-4 to TRBJ2-7; 7 bases match TRBD2. CDR3 size: 14 residues. The V segment lost 7 bases and the J segment 2 bases; nucleotides outside the gene matches: 8. The DNA for the CDR3 is TGTGCCAGCACCCTGGGGGAGGGTACCTACGAGCAGTACTTC. Amino acids: CASTLGEGTYEQYF.

As concerns this clonotype: A much larger clone lies one base from this, so it may be a read error. This sequence joins TRBV12-3 or TRBV12-4 and TRBJ2-3; 8 nucleotides align to TRBD1. CDR3 length: 15 residues. CDR3 amino acids: CTSSFSGGRTDTQYF. Written as DNA, the CDR3 is TGTACCAGCAGTTTTTCAGGGGGCCGCACAGATACGCAGTATTTT.

This clonotype was observed a handful of times. A much larger clone differs from this one at a single base, so this may be a read error. The chain carries TRBV12-5 and TRBJ1-3; D is undetermined. Germline V gene data show CDR1 as LGHNT and CDR2 as FRNRAP. There are 14 residues in the CDR3. CDR3 nucleotide sequence: TGTGCTAGTGGTTTGGGGATCTCTGGAGACACCATATATTTT. It encodes CASGLGISGDTIYF.

Points on this clonotype: A much larger clone lies a single base off, so this may be a read error. The rearrangement uses TRBV5-4 and TRBJ1-1; perhaps TRBD1 as D (5 bases). The CDR3 covers 15 residues. Germline loops: CDR1 SGHNT, CDR2 YYREEE (reference sequence). CDR3 nucleotide sequence: TGTGCCAGCAGCTGGCCCGGGGGACCGGGCACTGAAGTTTTCTTT. Translation gives CASSWPGGPGTEVFF.

Comment on this clonotype: This is likely a read error, given that the CDR3 carries no conserved phenylalanine or tryptophan at its end. The chain has TRBV5-1 and TRBJ2-1; tentative D call: TRBD1 (6 bases). Per the germline V gene, CDR1 is SGHRS and CDR2 is YFSETQ. The CDR3 totals 13 residues. Trimming removed 2 bases at V and 5 bases at J, with 8 bases between. The CDR3 reads CASSLWDNNEQFL. Written as DNA, the CDR3 is TGCGCCAGCAGCTTATGGGACAACAATGAGCAGTTCCTC.

About this clonotype: This likely comes from a read error, as the CDR3 has no conserved phenylalanine or tryptophan at its end. The chain employs TRBV4-1 and TRBJ2-1; 7 bases are shared with TRBD2. From germline, CDR1 is MGHRA and CDR2 YSYEKL. CDR3 length: 15 residues. The CDR3 DNA is TGCGCCAGCGGCCAAGGACTAGTGGACTACAATGAGCAGTTCCTC. This gives the protein CASGQGLVDYNEQFL.

This rearrangement joins TRBV7-9 to TRBJ2-1; D is undetermined. V gave up 7 bases and J gave up 0 bases, with 7 bases separating them. The CDR3 covers 13 residues. Germline assignment: CDR1 SEHNR and CDR2 FQNEAQ (reference sequence). CDR3 DNA: TGTGCCAGCAACATGCCCTCCTACAATGAGCAGTTCTTC. Its translation: CASNMPSYNEQFF.

The chain joins TRBV11-1 to TRBJ2-7; 8 bases match TRBD2. CDR1 and CDR2 (germline): SGHAT, FQDESV (reference sequence). Losses at the gene ends were 3 bases for V and 4 bases for J; bases not matched to a gene: 5. The length of the CDR3 is 14 residues. CDR3: CASSLGSGNYEQYF. CDR3 nucleotide sequence: TGTGCCAGCAGCTTGGGTAGCGGGAATTACGAGCAGTACTTC.

On this clonotype: At one end the junction does not follow the germline gene, possibly because of a read error. V is TRBV4-2 and J is TRBJ2-3; D call uncertain. The germline V gene encodes CDR1 LGHNA and CDR2 YNFKEQ. The CDR3 sequence is 14 residues long. The CDR3 nucleotides are TGTGTCAGCAACCAAGTTAGAGGTACAGATACGCAGTATTTT. Protein: CVSNQVRGTDTQYF.

To note about this clonotype: A junction boundary mismatches the germline segment, possibly from a read error. CDR3 nucleotide sequence: TGTGCCAGCAGATCGGATAACACCGGGGAGTTGTTTTTT. This translates into CASRSDNTGELFF. The genes are TRBV12-3 or TRBV12-4 and TRBJ2-2; a weak D match, TRBD2 (5 bases). The CDR3 contains 13 residues.

This clonotype was counted a few times. A much larger clone lies one base from this, so it may be a read error. This chain uses TRBV6-2 or TRBV6-3 with TRBJ2-7; no clear D gene. Germline values: CDR1 MNHEY, CDR2 SVGEGT. The CDR3 is 12 residues long. CDR3 in DNA: TGTGTCAGCAGTTCTCTCTCCTACGAGCAGTACTTC. This sequence encodes CVSSSLSYEQYF.

This clonotype came up many times. The genes are TRBV28 and TRBJ2-7; D possibly corresponds to TRBD2 (5 bases). The CDR3 length is 15 residues. Germline V gene sequence: CDR1 MDHEN, CDR2 SYDVKM. The V gene lost 7 bases and the J gene lost 4 bases, with 20 bases spanning the gap. This CDR3 is CASNILSGRLYEQYF. The CDR3 nucleotides read TGTGCCAGCAACATACTAAGCGGAAGACTTTACGAGCAGTACTTC.

Details on this clonotype: The junction and the germline gene differ at one end; a read error may be behind it. The J gene is TRBJ1-2, the V gene TRBV6-2 or TRBV6-3; 9 nucleotides agree with TRBD1. Germline V gene sequence: CDR1 MNHEY, CDR2 SVGEGT. The CDR3 is 14 residues long. The DNA for the CDR3 is TGTGCCGCGGTCCGGGACAGGGCGAAGAGTGGCTACGCCTTC. Encoded protein: CAAVRDRAKSGYAF.

On this clonotype itself: Relative to the germline gene, one junction end is altered; a read error may explain this. The rearrangement joins TRBV29-1 to TRBJ1-1; D is ambiguous. Germline V gene data show CDR1 as SQVTM and CDR2 as ANQGSEA. The CDR3 sequence is 13 residues long. CDR3 sequence: CRVVFSMNPETFF. The CDR3 DNA is TGCAGGGTTGTTTTCTCCATGAACCCTGAAACTTTCTTT.

On this clonotype itself: A read error is possible here, since a much larger clone lies one base away. V gene TRBV5-4 combines with J gene TRBJ1-2; TRBD1 matches 7 bases. J gave up 3 bases and V 4 bases, and 9 bases lay outside the gene matches. Germline loops: CDR1 SGHNT, CDR2 YYREEE (reference sequence). There are 15 residues in the CDR3. The CDR3 is CASSDTDRVDYGYTF. The CDR3 coding sequence is TGTGCCAGCAGCGATACAGACAGGGTTGACTATGGCTACACCTTC.

This clonotype was detected ten times or more. V gene TRBV12-3 or TRBV12-4 combines with J gene TRBJ1-2, with D unresolved. V lost 6 bases and J 2 bases, leaving 16 bases between the germline ends. This CDR3 region has 15 residues. CDR3 coding DNA: TGTGCCAGCAGCCAAGAGTGGTATTCCAACTATGGCTACACCTTC. Amino acid sequence: CASSQEWYSNYGYTF.

This clonotype showed up just a few times. This chain joins TRBV7-9 and TRBJ1-3; 10 nucleotides match TRBD1. Trimming took 2 bases from V and 3 from J; bases not matched to a gene: 4. There are 16 residues in the CDR3. The germline V gene encodes CDR1 SEHNR and CDR2 FQNEAQ (reference sequence). CDR3 region: CASSLRDRGFGNTIYF. The CDR3 coding sequence is TGTGCCAGCAGCTTACGGGACAGGGGATTTGGAAACACCATATATTTT.

In this sample, this clonotype turned up once. A read error may produce the germline difference seen at one junction end. The chain is built from TRBV5-1 and TRBJ1-1, with 9 bases aligning to TRBD1. Germline V gives CDR1 SGHRS, CDR2 YFSETQ. The CDR3 has 14 amino acids. The DNA of the CDR3 is TGCGTCAGCAGCTTGGGACAGGGATACACTGAAGTTTTCTTT. Translated, it gives CVSSLGQGYTEVFF.

The V gene is TRBV5-5, the J gene TRBJ2-5, with D perhaps given as TRBD1 or TRBD2 (6 bases each). This CDR3 spans 18 amino acids. Germline V gene sequence: CDR1 SGHKS, CDR2 YYEKEE (reference sequence). V was trimmed by 5 bases and J by 5 bases, leaving 28 bases between them. DNA of the CDR3: TGTGCCAGCAGGCCGGGGGCTATGGTGATAGGGTATGCGGAGACCCAGTACTTC. It translates to CASRPGAMVIGYAETQYF.

The chain combines TRBV21-1 with TRBJ2-5; TRBD1, as called in the table, went unchecked against the DNA. TRBV21-1 is noted as a pseudogene. This CDR3 contains 16 residues. The CDR3 is CASSKSGQGAEETQYF. For the CDR3, the DNA is TGTGCCAGCAGCAAATCGGGACAGGGGGCAGAAGAGACCCAGTACTTC.

This clonotype was recorded many times. CDR3 nucleotides: TGCAGCGTCCCGAGGGGCCTAGCGGGAAACACCGGGGAGCTGTTTTTT. Protein sequence: CSVPRGLAGNTGELFF. The chain carries TRBV29-1 and TRBJ2-2, with 9 bases matching TRBD2. Germline CDR1 reads SQVTM; CDR2 reads ANQGSEA. The CDR3 consists of 16 residues. Unmatched junction bases numbered 10, after V lost 6 bases and J lost 2 bases.

Comments on this clonotype: A much larger clone sits a single nucleotide away, making a read error possible. The genes are TRBV5-1 and TRBJ2-2; TRBD1 matches 8 bases. The CDR3 consists of 16 residues. The V and J ends lost 4 bases and 5 bases, in that order; junction bases with no gene match: 10. Germline V gives CDR1 SGHRS, CDR2 YFSETQ. The CDR3 here is CASSAWTGIWTGELFF. The CDR3 bases are TGCGCCAGCAGCGCCTGGACAGGGATATGGACCGGGGAGCTGTTTTTT.

As regards this clonotype: A much bigger clone sits one base away, suggesting this may be a read error. The V call is TRBV14, the J call TRBJ2-1; no reliable D call. Germline values: CDR1 SGHDN, CDR2 FVKESK. V dropped 6 bases and J dropped 7 bases, with 13 bases sitting between them. The CDR3 sequence is 13 residues long. CDR3 region: CASSDLLGNEQFF. The CDR3 region has the DNA TGTGCCAGCAGTGATCTCCTGGGTAATGAGCAGTTCTTC. The full variable domain, rest sourced from reference TRBV14 and TRBJ2-1, is EAGVTQFPSHSVIEKGQTVTLRCDPISGHDNLYWYRRVMGKEIKFLLHFVKESKQDESGMPNNRFLAERTGGTYSTLKVQPAELEDSGVYFCASSDLLGNEQFFGPGTRLTVL.

To note about this clonotype: At one end the junction does not follow the germline gene, possibly because of a read error. V usage is TRBV7-9 and J usage is TRBJ1-5; perhaps TRBD1 as D (5 bases). The CDR3 spans 13 residues. Germline values: CDR1 SEHNR, CDR2 FQNEAQ (reference sequence). The CDR3 reads CVSSWGRDQPQHF. CDR3 bases: TGTGTCAGCAGCTGGGGACGTGATCAGCCCCAGCATTTT.

The rearrangement joins TRBV30 to TRBJ2-1, with D perhaps matching TRBD1 or TRBD2 (5 bases each). The CDR3 consists of 14 residues. V shed 3 bases and J shed 10 bases, with 19 bases lying between them. Germline V gene sequence: CDR1 GTSNPN, CDR2 SVGIG (reference sequence). The CDR3 region is CAWRPGRLNDEQFF. In nucleotides, the CDR3 is TGTGCCTGGAGACCGGGACGGCTAAACGACGAGCAGTTCTTC.

On this clonotype itself: Sequence at one end of the junction differs from germline and may be a read error. This chain joins TRBV12-3 or TRBV12-4 and TRBJ2-1; 12 bases fit TRBD2. This CDR3 contains 15 residues. Written as DNA, the CDR3 is TGTGCCAGCACCTATCTAGCGGGAGGGCTACGTGAGCAGCTCTTC. The encoded protein is CASTYLAGGLREQLF.

Worth noting for this clonotype: The CDR3 carries no conserved terminal phenylalanine or tryptophan, so it likely arises from a read error. The chain couples TRBV28 to TRBJ2-5, with 8 bases identical to TRBD1. Per the germline V gene, CDR1 is MDHEN and CDR2 is SYDVKM. CDR3 length: 13 amino acids. For the CDR3, the DNA is TGTGCCAGCAGTCGGACAGGGCTGGAGATCCAGTACTTA. As protein: CASSRTGLEIQYL.

To note about this clonotype: The CDR3 does not end in the conserved phenylalanine or tryptophan, so this is likely a read error. V is TRBV11-2 and J is TRBJ1-2; D might be TRBD1 (5 bases). CDR3 length equals 15 residues. V lost 0 bases and J 5 bases, leaving 13 bases between the germline ends. Germline lookup yields CDR1 SGHAT and CDR2 FQNNGV. The CDR3 sequence is CASSLDPSGKYGYTI. The CDR3 nucleotides are TGTGCCAGCAGCTTAGATCCTTCAGGGAAGTATGGCTACACCATC.

This chain connects TRBV7-9 to TRBJ2-1; TRBD2 matches 11 bases. Germline CDR1 and CDR2: SEHNR and FQNEAQ (reference sequence). V was clipped by 5 bases and J by 8 bases; unmatched bases: 11. The CDR3 runs to 16 residues. CDR3 residues: CASSGFATSGNDEQFF. CDR3 in DNA: TGTGCCAGCAGCGGGTTTGCGACTAGCGGGAACGATGAGCAGTTCTTC.

The chain couples TRBV28 to TRBJ1-1; 7 bases are shared with TRBD1. The V gene end was trimmed by 4 bases and the J gene end by 7 bases; junction bases not matched to a gene: 9. CDR1 is MDHEN and CDR2 is SYDVKM in the germline V gene. There are 14 residues in the CDR3. The CDR3 DNA is TGTGCCAGCAGTTCAACGGGAGGGGGCAATGAAGCTTTCTTT. Translating gives CASSSTGGGNEAFF.